This passage covers 15 T cell receptor beta chains from one sample sequenced in a study of PD-1 blockade in classical Hodgkin lymphoma (dated by TCRdb to between 2020 and 2021). Libraries were constructed by the immunoSEQ multiplex PCR assay. This is the immuneACCESS table as TCRdb keeps it, with only in-frame sequences that have V and J called. A part of the clones is gone; compared with another copy, unresolved V genes explain less than half, and the rest is unexplained. The sample contains around 45,000 clones, around 72% of them found a single time. The ten largest account for under 3.5% of the sample. This specimen's time point label, per the study, means: cycle 2 day 1 (C2D1) of nivolumab. Relapse after autologous stem cell transplantation had occurred in all trial patients, and cohorts A, B and C were distinguished by prior brentuximab vedotin exposure. Source: peripheral blood mononuclear cells (PBMCs), taken before the second cycle of nivolumab. The receptors derive from a human donor with classical Hodgkin lymphoma.

J is TRBJ1-2 and V is TRBV5-4; TRBD1 matches 10 bases. The CDR3 sequence is 16 residues long. Trimming cost V 2 bases and J 8 bases; bases outside gene matches: 12. CDR1 and CDR2 from the germline V gene are SGHNT and YYREEE (reference sequence). CDR3 sequence reads: CASSFGDRDRGQGYTF. DNA of the CDR3: TGTGCCAGCAGCTTTGGGGACAGGGACAGGGGACAAGGCTACACCTTC.

In this sample, this clone is medium-sized. This chain links TRBV18 with TRBJ1-5; D is perhaps TRBD1 (6 bases). From germline, CDR1 is KGHSH and CDR2 LQKENI. CDR3 length equals 16 residues. V gave up 2 bases and J gave up 5 bases, with 16 bases separating them. CDR3 sequence: CASSPSGGGGDQPQHF. The CDR3 bases are TGTGCCAGCTCACCATCGGGCGGAGGGGGGGATCAGCCCCAGCATTTT.

V gene TRBV7-8 combines with J gene TRBJ2-7; D is perhaps TRBD1 (6 bases). The ends were cut back, 4 bases at V and 3 bases at J, with 16 bases in the middle. This CDR3 comprises 15 residues. Germline loops: CDR1 SGHVS, CDR2 FQNEAQ. In nucleotides, the CDR3 is TGTGCCAGCAGCTCCCCCCCGGGACACCTCTACGAGCAGTACTTC. Protein product: CASSSPPGHLYEQYF.

The chain uses TRBV19 and TRBJ2-3; D gene ambiguous. Per germline, CDR1 LNHDA and CDR2 SQIVND (reference sequence). Between the trimmed V and J ends, which lost 1 base and 3 bases, there was a span of 11 bases. This CDR3 region has 15 residues. This chain's CDR3 is CASSIGQTTTDTQYF. CDR3 nucleotide sequence: TGTGCCAGTAGTATAGGGCAAACGACAACAGATACGCAGTATTTT.

V is TRBV7-9 and J is TRBJ1-1; 9 nucleotides align to TRBD1. J gave up 5 bases and V 5 bases, and 15 bases lay outside the gene matches. Germline loops: CDR1 SEHNR, CDR2 FQNEAQ (reference sequence). This CDR3 is built from 17 residues. CDR3 nucleotide sequence: TGTGCCAGCAGCACCCCCCCGGGACAGGGAGGAGATACTGAAGCTTTCTTT. This codes for CASSTPPGQGGDTEAFF.

V and J are TRBV18 and TRBJ1-2; unclear D gene. Germline CDR1 and CDR2: KGHSH and LQKENI. There are 16 residues in the CDR3. V was cut by 3 bases and J by 3 bases, with 17 bases left in between. The DNA of the CDR3 is TGTGCCAGCTCACCCCAACAAGGTATCCGGGACTATGGCTACACCTTC. It encodes CASSPQQGIRDYGYTF.

The chain couples TRBV7-8 to TRBJ2-5, with D possibly matching TRBD2 (6 bases). The germline CDR1 and CDR2 sequences are SGHVS and FQNEAQ. Trimming shortened V by 3 bases and J by 9 bases, and 17 bases separated the two germline ends. This CDR3 is 14 amino acids long. The CDR3 here is CASSFSGSSRAQYF. CDR3 DNA sequence: TGTGCCAGCAGCTTTAGCGGCTCCTCGCGGGCCCAGTACTTC.

This clone was seen more than once but under ten times. The rearrangement links TRBV19 to TRBJ2-3; D is unclear. The V gene's germline CDR1 is LNHDA and CDR2 SQIVND (reference sequence). Trimming left V 4 bases short and J 2 bases short, with 7 bases between. CDR3 length: 13 amino acids. The CDR3: CASSKASTDTQYF. The CDR3 coding sequence is TGTGCCAGTAGTAAGGCTTCCACAGATACGCAGTATTTT.

This chain connects TRBV6-5 to TRBJ1-2; D gene ambiguous. The V gene lost 1 base and the J gene lost 5 bases, with 14 bases spanning the gap. The germline CDR1 and CDR2 sequences are MNHEY and SVGAGI. This CDR3 region has 15 residues. The CDR3 coding sequence is TGTGCCAGCAGTTACTTAAGAGGACGGCCATATGGCTACACCTTC. Translated: CASSYLRGRPYGYTF.

The V call is TRBV19, the J call TRBJ1-2, with D possibly being TRBD1 (5 bases). Trimming cost V 7 bases and J 6 bases, with 15 bases left between them. The CDR3 has 13 amino acids. CDR1 and CDR2 from the germline V gene are LNHDA and SQIVND (reference sequence). The CDR3 sequence is CASTILGRDGYTF. Here the CDR3 DNA reads TGTGCCAGTACCATACTGGGGCGCGATGGCTACACCTTC.

The table lists this clone with a count of one. The J gene is TRBJ1-1, the V gene TRBV28; no clear D gene. CDR1 and CDR2 from the germline V gene are MDHEN and SYDVKM. The CDR3 length is 13 residues. Trimming pared 6 bases from V and 1 base from J, leaving 9 bases between. The CDR3 sequence is CASRTGGNTEAFF. DNA for the CDR3: TGTGCCAGCAGGACCGGTGGGAACACTGAAGCTTTCTTT.

In this sample, this clone turned up once. The chain carries TRBV10-3 and TRBJ1-5; D remains unclear. From germline, CDR1 is ENHRY and CDR2 SYGVKD. The CDR3 contains 14 residues. Trimming shortened V by 3 bases and J by 5 bases, and 11 bases separated the two germline ends. CDR3 sequence: CAISDFGVDQPQHF. The CDR3 region has the DNA TGTGCCATCAGTGATTTCGGAGTGGATCAGCCCCAGCATTTT.

This chain uses TRBV7-6 with TRBJ2-1; TRBD2 matches 10 bases. The CDR3 runs to 15 residues. Germline trimming cut 6 bases from V and 9 bases from J; bases unmatched to any gene: 11. Germline V gene lookup returns CDR1 SGHVS and CDR2 FNYEAQ. As DNA, the CDR3 is TGTGCCAGCAGTTTGGGCAGCGGGAGGGATGGTGAGCAGTTCTTC. Translated: CASSLGSGRDGEQFF.

CDR3 in amino acids: CASSYLATSGSEQYF. In nucleotides, the CDR3 is TGTGCCAGCAGTTACCTCGCGACTAGCGGGAGCGAGCAGTACTTC. The chain combines TRBV6-5 with TRBJ2-7; 12 nucleotides align to TRBD2. V was pared by 2 bases and J by 6 bases, with 5 bases of the junction left unmatched. The V gene's germline CDR1 is MNHEY and CDR2 SVGAGI. The CDR3 is 15 amino acids.

This chain links TRBV14 with TRBJ1-6; no clear D gene. The ends were cut back, 6 bases at V and 0 bases at J, with 9 bases in the middle. The CDR3 spans 15 residues. Germline CDR1 reads SGHDN; CDR2 reads FVKESK. The CDR3 spells CASSPFNSYNSPLHF. The CDR3 DNA reads TGTGCCAGCAGTCCATTCAACTCCTATAATTCACCCCTCCACTTT.